The clone carrying this T cell receptor beta chain came up many times. What it recognizes is unknown. This sample was included in a study of T cells in Graves' hyperthyroidism and ophthalmopathy. The study, taken as a whole, reports: Expanded thyroid clonotypes (above 0.001) were mostly also found in blood.

Germline V lookup: CDR1 LNHDA, CDR2 SQIVND (reference sequence). The CDR3 consists of 17 residues. V was clipped by 5 bases and J by 4 bases, with 23 bases between them. Patients with uncontrolled infections, other autoimmune diseases, pregnancy or lactation were excluded. On the basis of clinical symptoms, serum thyroxine and TRAb, thyroid ultrasound and orbital computed tomography, diagnoses were made. Fresh 10 ml peripheral blood yielded PBMCs. The investigators amplified TCR beta CDR3 regions from RNA transcripts. Researchers ran a first-round RT-PCR on the TCR CDR3 using the HTBI primer set. TCRdb re-called the multiplex PCR reads with MiXCR, one entry per CDR3 protein. The table includes roughly 800,000 distinct CDR3 sequences, more than 30% detected once.

The specimen was blood. The chain joins TRBV19 to TRBJ1-2, with D uncertain. The clonotype originates from a man aged 18 to 35 with Graves' hyperthyroidism. CDR3 sequence: CASSDDPLGGITYGYTF. The CDR3 DNA is TGTGCCAGTAGTGACGATCCATTGGGCGGGATTACCTATGGCTACACCTTC.